This T cell receptor beta chain was sequenced for a study of blood T cell repertoires in COVID-19. The CDR3 totals 12 residues. Germline CDR1 is GTSNPN and CDR2 is SVGIG (reference sequence). Trimming removed 2 bases at V and 2 bases at J, with 6 bases between. Profiled with immunoSEQ multiplex PCR; TCRdb holds only in-frame clones, not every one. The sample lists some 270,000 clones, 70% to 85% occurring once. About this clone: This specimen includes other DNA sequences encoding the same CDR3.

The clonotype was recovered from a human donor with COVID-19, enrolled during active disease. The donor label of this sample is uncertain. The chain links TRBV30 to TRBJ1-2; the D gene is possibly TRBD1 (6 bases). Specimen: peripheral blood. In DNA form, the CDR3 reads TGTGCCTGGAGTACAGGGAACTATGGCTACACCTTC. As protein: CAWSTGNYGYTF.